These T cell receptor beta chains were read from a single sample in a study of shared clonotypes between healthy human individuals. The assay was immunoSEQ multiplex PCR, and TCRdb's table has in-frame clones only and misses some. Of about 600,000 clones listed, 97% are singletons. The sequencing input was naive CD4+ T cells sorted from blood. The receptors derive from a woman aged 25 to 39 in good health. The CDR3 runs from the conserved cysteine through the conserved F or W. D genes are given only for firm matches. Expanded clones are given a class, and other clones once, few, many or no size at all.

j_call v_call d_call clone_size cdr3_nt cdr3_aa
TRBJ2-3 TRBV7-2 - - TGTGCCAGCAGCTTAGCGCTACTACCTACGGGGGATACGCAGTATTTT CASSLALLPTGDTQYF
TRBJ1-3 TRBV28 TRBD1 - TGTGCCAGCAGTCCAGGACAGGTTAAAAACACCATATATTTT CASSPGQVKNTIYF
TRBJ2-7 TRBV28 TRBD2 - TGTGCCAGTCGTGACCGCGGGAGAGGGGAGCAGTACTTC CASRDRGRGEQYF
TRBJ2-2 TRBV28 TRBD2 - TGTGCCAGTATTAGCGGGAGGCCAACCGGGGAGCTGTTTTTT CASISGRPTGELFF
TRBJ2-7 TRBV11-3 TRBD2 - TGTGCCAGCAGCCAACGGGAGGGAGCCTACGAGCAGTACTTC CASSQREGAYEQYF
TRBJ2-7 TRBV6-1 - - TGTGCCAGCACTCCCCGCGGGGACAGAACCTACGAGCAGTACTTC CASTPRGDRTYEQYF
TRBJ1-1 TRBV6-1 - - TGTGCCAGCAACCCGACCAGTTACACTGAAGCTTTCTTT CASNPTSYTEAFF
TRBJ1-1 TRBV9 - - TGTGCCAGCAGCGTAGAGGGGAGGGGAAACACTGAAGCTTTCTTT CASSVEGRGNTEAFF
TRBJ2-3 TRBV5-1 - - TGCGCCAGCAGCTTTGGGAGGACAGCTAGCACAGATACGCAGTATTTT CASSFGRTASTDTQYF
TRBJ1-1 TRBV12-5 - - TGTGCTAGTGGTTACCTCGGAGGCACTGAAGCTTTCTTT CASGYLGGTEAFF
TRBJ1-5 TRBV19 TRBD1 - TGTGCCAGTACTCCGGGACAGTTTTATAGCAATCAGCCCCAGCATTTT CASTPGQFYSNQPQHF
TRBJ2-3 TRBV15 TRBD2 - TGTGCCACCAGCTTCTCACCGGGCGGGAGAGCCCCAGATACGCAGTATTTT CATSFSPGGRAPDTQYF
TRBJ1-2 TRBV15 TRBD1 - TGTGCCACCAGCAGGCCAGACAGGGGGCGCGGTAGCTACACCTTC CATSRPDRGRGSYTF
TRBJ1-3 TRBV10-3 - - TGTGCCATCAGCCTAGGGGGGACAACTGGAAACACCATATATTTT CAISLGGTTGNTIYF
TRBJ2-1 TRBV6-5 - - TGTGCCAGCAGTTACGGGGGAGGCTCCTACAATGAGCAGTTCTTC CASSYGGGSYNEQFF
TRBJ2-3 TRBV18 - once TGTGCCAGCTCACCCGTAGGAGTAACAGATACGCAGTATTTT CASSPVGVTDTQYF
TRBJ2-7 TRBV21-1 - - TGTGCCAGCAGAGGTTGGGGGACTAGCGGGAGTCCACCCTACGAGCAGTACTTC CASRGWGTSGSPPYEQYF
TRBJ2-1 TRBV5-4 TRBD1 - TGTGCCAGCAGCTTGAGATCGGGACAGCACTACAATGAGCAGTTCTTC CASSLRSGQHYNEQFF
TRBJ2-7 TRBV7-8 - - TGTGCCAGCAGCTTAGTACGGACTCGTTCCTACGAGCAGTACTTC CASSLVRTRSYEQYF
TRBJ2-1 TRBV28 TRBD1 - TGTGCCAGCAGTTTTGACAGGGAATACAATGAGCAGTTCTTC CASSFDREYNEQFF
TRBJ2-2 TRBV28 - - TGTGCCAGCAGCTCTACGGGACACGCGCTCTGGGAGCTGTTTTTT CASSSTGHALWELFF
TRBJ2-1 TRBV11-3 TRBD2 once TGTGCCAGCAGCTTAGGGGGAGGCCGTGCGGGAGGTGAGCAGTTCTTC CASSLGGGRAGGEQFF